This T cell receptor beta chain comes out of a study of beta chain features in type 1 diabetes. CD4+ cells of the naive, central memory, regulatory and stem cell-like memory types were sorted via CD45RO/CCR7/CD25/CD127/CD95/CD27. Since all of the isolated RNA was reverse transcribed, expressed TCRB transcripts were what got sequenced. Profiling relied on immunoSEQ multiplex PCR, and the TCRdb table lists in-frame clones only, not all of them. Seen here are 130,000 to 150,000 clones, about a tenth observed once, and the top ten hold 0.6% to 0.8%. This clone was counted between two and nine times. Its target is not known. General study points: With patients and controls alike, PCR might favor shorter templates to an equal degree. VDJ junctions from type 1 diabetes patients carried fewer insertions and larger deletions.

There are 16 residues in the CDR3. CDR1 is SGHTA, CDR2 FQGNSA, per germline. V lost 5 bases, J lost 6 bases, and 14 bases stayed unmatched. Sample: central memory CD4+ T cells from blood. The chain uses TRBV7-2 and TRBJ2-7, with 9 bases lining up with TRBD1. This sequence originates from a man in his late teens or twenties in good health. The CDR3 loop is CASSQVLGQGFGEQYF. CDR3 sequence (DNA): TGTGCCAGCAGCCAAGTACTAGGACAGGGGTTTGGCGAGCAGTACTTC.